This T cell receptor (beta chain) was identified during a study of human T cells and chemical hapten exposure. Overall study context: Small volume differences among pooled libraries mainly caused per-sample TCR yield variation. Study-level findings and limits: DPC sensitization left the count of TCRs above 1 in 1000 unchanged. Because all patients had alopecia, their immune responses might differ from healthy ones.

Per the germline V gene, CDR1 is SGHRS and CDR2 is YFSETQ. Trimming took 0 bases from V and 6 from J, leaving 4 bases between them. This CDR3 has 12 amino acids. The time point is: pre-sensitization, week 0. Treatment meaning: therapeutic diphenylcyclopropenone sensitization with weekly scalp DPC. One entry per CDR3 protein results from TCRdb running MiXCR on the RACE reads. Among about 87,000 distinct CDR3 sequences listed, 9.6% were seen once. This clonotype was recorded at least ten times. Its antigen is unidentified. The genes are TRBV5-1 and TRBJ2-1; D not resolved. The sample in question was whole blood, obtained in connection with sensitization to the hapten diphenylcyclopropenone (DPC). This sequence originates from a woman aged 40-49 years with alopecia areata. Some clones in this sample may be carry-over from other donors' samples. The CDR3 nucleotides are TGCGCCAGCAGCTTGGAACGCAATGAGCAGTTCTTC. Translating it yields CASSLERNEQFF.